The clone carrying this TCR beta chain was picked up one time. The CDR3 is 15 residues long. Germline CDR1 is MNHEY and CDR2 is SMNVEV (reference sequence). Trimming at V came to 3 bases and at J to 2 bases, leaving 7 bases not matched to a gene. The sample belongs to a study of blood T cell repertoires in COVID-19. Study context: Acute and convalescent COVID-19 specimens originated in the United States, Italy and Spain. Sources were T cells, B-cell-depleted T cells, or PBMCs; the material itself was cDNA or gDNA.

In the source study's methods: Nucleated cell number was recorded as an estimate derived from reference gene primer amplification. Profiling relied on immunoSEQ multiplex PCR, and the TCRdb table lists in-frame clones only, not all of them. The DNA was the basis for D and trimming; V, J and clone size are from that table. This sample has 250,000 to 300,000 clones; about 85% occur once, and the top ten carry 3.5% to 4%. This clonotype was obtained from a man between 18 and 29 years old with active or convalescent COVID-19. Sequences were obtained from peripheral blood. The chain carries TRBV27 and TRBJ2-7; TRBD1 aligns across 7 bases. The CDR3 loop is CASSFKQGSAYEQYF. DNA for the CDR3: TGTGCCAGCAGTTTCAAACAGGGGAGCGCCTACGAGCAGTACTTC.